This T cell receptor (beta chain) stems from a study of T cell responses to AZD1222 COVID-19 vaccine. Study-level information: Combined were second doses at about 4 or about 12 weeks. General study results and limits: Donors were mostly white British, more females; clonal diversity possibly underestimated. Just a handful of people given AZD1222 tested seropositive at baseline. The study sampled repertoires only after the peak T cell response.

Germline CDR1 and CDR2: SGHAT and FQNNGV. With 1 base clipped from V and 5 bases from J, the junction kept 8 bases outside the gene matches. This CDR3 comprises 17 residues. Remarks on this clone: The antigen is undetermined.

The data were produced by immunoSEQ multiplex PCR, yet TCRdb's version contains in-frame clones alone and is incomplete. The sample includes roughly 160,000 clones, roughly nine tenths of them seen just once. This rearrangement joins TRBV11-2 to TRBJ1-2; TRBD1 aligns across 12 bases. Sequenced material: peripheral blood, taken on day 0 of AZD1222 vaccination. This sequence was found in an adult in good health. The CDR3 reads CASSLVGTGGLVYGYTF. The CDR3 nucleotides are TGTGCCAGCAGCTTAGTGGGGACAGGGGGCCTCGTGTATGGCTACACCTTC.